One T cell receptor (beta chain) is described in this entry. Trimming took 5 bases from V and 4 from J, leaving 18 bases between them. Germline CDR1 is MNHNS and CDR2 is SASEGT. This CDR3 spans 16 amino acids. Using its own MiXCR run on the RACE reads, TCRdb lists one record per CDR3 protein. Here the sample spans about 270,000 distinct CDR3 sequences, just under 8% being singletons. As to time point: pre-sensitization, week 0. Indicated treatment: therapeutic diphenylcyclopropenone sensitization with weekly scalp DPC. The data were taken from a study of human T cells and chemical hapten exposure. The J gene is TRBJ1-5, the V gene TRBV6-1, with a possible D match to TRBD1 (5 bases). This specimen consisted of whole blood, obtained in connection with sensitization to the hapten diphenylcyclopropenone (DPC). This TCR came from a man in his late teens or twenties with alopecia areata. Some clones in this sample may be carry-over from other donors' samples. The CDR3 sequence: CASSQGTHLPNQPQHF. CDR3 in DNA: TGTGCCAGCAGTCAAGGGACTCACCTACCGAATCAGCCCCAGCATTTT.